The subject of this entry is one TCR beta chain. Its matching antigen is unknown. This sample is drawn from a study of regulatory T cells in long-lasting Graves disease. General observations from the study: TCR diversity was lower in persistent Graves' patients than in newly diagnosed ones. A greater number of public clonotypes (2,741) was shared by persistent patients than by new patients (roughly 880). It was possible that the small sample size reduced accuracy.

Time point noted: newly diagnosed GD, antithyroid drugs for less than 3 months. RNA from PBMCs was the source of the TCR library. Relying on iRepertoire HTBI primers and Arm-PCR of CDR3 regions, the team built TCR beta libraries. TCRdb passed the multiplex PCR reads through MiXCR, listing each CDR3 protein once. Among 440,000 or so distinct CDR3 sequences listed, less than 20% were seen once. The sample also formed part of further work on T cells in Graves' hyperthyroidism and ophthalmopathy. According to that study: Most thyroid clonotypes expanded above 0.001 were also detected in blood.

The source material was peripheral blood mononuclear cells (PBMCs), sampled at new diagnosis, from a patient treated with antithyroid drugs. The receptor was derived from a woman aged 25 to 45 with Graves disease.

The CDR3 DNA reads TGTGCCAGCAGCTCAGTGTGGCGGGGGTACAATGAGCAGTTCTTC. Amino acid sequence: CASSSVWRGYNEQFF. The J gene is TRBJ2-1, the V gene TRBV11-2; 7 bases are shared with TRBD2. Germline CDR1 SGHAT, CDR2 FQNNGV. Trimming took 4 bases from V and 4 from J; bases not matched to a gene: 7. CDR3 length: 15 amino acids.